Listed here are 27 T cell receptor beta chains from one sample, sequenced in a study of shared T cell receptors in the human thymus. Using immunoSEQ multiplex PCR, the repertoire was profiled, and TCRdb retains in-frame clones only, with some absent. The sample yields under 700,000 clones, about 80% seen once. These records were also assigned to another study, of human thymus T cells.

Sequencing used thymocytes. Source of these receptors: a boy under two years old with a congenital heart defect.

The count of this clone is one. This sequence joins TRBV27 and TRBJ1-1, with TRBD1 identical over 8 bases. Looked up from germline, CDR1 is MNHEY and CDR2 is SMNVEV (reference sequence). This CDR3 has 16 amino acids. V shed 6 bases and J 4 bases; nucleotides not matched to a gene: 13. The DNA of the CDR3 is TGTGCCAGCAGACAAGCGGACAGGGCGTTTGGCACTGAAGCTTTCTTT. This sequence encodes CASRQADRAFGTEAFF.

The chain joins TRBV25-1 to TRBJ1-2; a possible D gene is TRBD1 (6 bases). This CDR3 has 15 amino acids. V lost 1 base and J 4 bases, leaving 13 bases between the germline ends. Per germline, CDR1 MGHDK and CDR2 SYGVNS. The chain's CDR3 is CASSEFLQGGYGYTF. The CDR3 DNA sequence: TGTGCCAGCAGTGAATTTCTACAGGGTGGCTATGGCTACACCTTC.

The chain uses TRBV28 and TRBJ1-5; no clear D. V was cut by 6 bases and J by 0 bases, with 15 bases left in between. Germline assignment: CDR1 MDHEN and CDR2 SYDVKM. The CDR3 extends over 16 amino acids. The DNA for the CDR3 is TGTGCCAGCAGGAGATCTGGTTGGTATAGCAATCAGCCCCAGCATTTT. Translated: CASRRSGWYSNQPQHF.

The chain joins TRBV11-1 to TRBJ1-3; perhaps TRBD1 as D (6 bases). CDR3 length: 14 residues. Germline CDR1 reads SGHAT; CDR2 reads FQDESV (reference sequence). V was trimmed by 4 bases and J by 2 bases, leaving 9 bases between them. CDR3 protein: CASSSGTTGNTIYF. CDR3 coding DNA: TGTGCCAGCAGCTCGGGGACAACTGGAAACACCATATATTTT.

The J gene is TRBJ2-4, the V gene TRBV18; 10 bases fit TRBD2. Germline CDR1 and CDR2: KGHSH and LQKENI. Germline trimming cut 3 bases from V and 3 bases from J; bases unmatched to any gene: 14. The CDR3 consists of 19 residues. This chain's CDR3 is CASSPRGSGRPRVKNIQYF. The DNA for the CDR3 is TGTGCCAGCTCACCCCGCGGTAGCGGGAGGCCTCGGGTCAAAAACATTCAGTACTTC.

The chain combines TRBV9 with TRBJ2-3; TRBD2 might be the D (6 bases). Germline lookup yields CDR1 SGDLS and CDR2 YYNGEE. This CDR3 is built from 18 residues. Trimming pared 0 bases from V and 0 bases from J, leaving 17 bases between. The CDR3 here is CASSVALLGGTSTDTQYF. In nucleotides, the CDR3 is TGTGCCAGCAGCGTAGCCTTACTAGGAGGGACTAGCACAGATACGCAGTATTTT.

The rearrangement uses TRBV5-6 and TRBJ1-2; D is uncertain. The CDR3 runs 14 residues. V lost 0 bases and J 5 bases, leaving 11 bases between the germline ends. Germline V gene sequence: CDR1 SGHDT, CDR2 YYEEEE. The CDR3: CASSLGQAIYGYTF. The CDR3 DNA sequence: TGTGCCAGCAGCTTGGGGCAGGCGATATATGGCTACACCTTC.

The gene calls are TRBV5-1 and TRBJ1-2; 7 nucleotides line up with TRBD1. The CDR3 totals 12 residues. V gave up 7 bases and J gave up 4 bases; unmatched junction bases: 4. From germline, CDR1 is SGHRS and CDR2 YFSETQ. The CDR3 DNA sequence: TGCGCCAGCCGACAGGGCAGCTATGGCTACACCTTC. Amino acids: CASRQGSYGYTF.

This chain joins TRBV4-2 and TRBJ2-1; 16 positions agree with TRBD2. The CDR3 extends over 22 amino acids. J gave up 0 bases and V 4 bases, and 15 bases lay outside the gene matches. Germline lookup yields CDR1 LGHNA and CDR2 YNFKEQ. CDR3 nucleotides: TGTGCCAGCAGCCCCGCGGTTGGGGGGACTAGCGGGAGGGGAGCCTCCTACAATGAGCAGTTCTTC. This codes for CASSPAVGGTSGRGASYNEQFF.

This sequence joins TRBV15 and TRBJ2-6, with 7 bases identical to TRBD1. The CDR3 loop spans 17 amino acids. Germline CDR1 and CDR2: LNHNV and YYDKDF (reference sequence). Trimming cost V 3 bases and J 4 bases; bases outside gene matches: 9. This CDR3 reads CATSSQRGRTGANVLTF. The CDR3 DNA reads TGTGCCACCAGCAGCCAAAGGGGGCGAACCGGGGCCAACGTCCTGACTTTC.

This clone was seen a handful of times. The chain recombines TRBV7-2 with TRBJ2-7, with 8 positions matching TRBD1. Germline CDR1 and CDR2: SGHTA and FQGNSA. Unmatched junction bases numbered 7, after V lost 2 bases and J lost 7 bases. This CDR3 region has 14 residues. The CDR3: CASSLHTGGREQYF. The CDR3 DNA sequence: TGTGCCAGCAGCTTACACACAGGGGGAAGGGAGCAGTACTTC.

This rearrangement joins TRBV12-5 to TRBJ2-5, with D perhaps matching TRBD2 (6 bases). With 2 bases removed from V and 2 bases from J, the gap between germline ends came to 15 bases. CDR3 length: 16 amino acids. Germline CDR1 is LGHNT and CDR2 is FRNRAP. The CDR3 DNA follows: TGTGCTAGTGGTTTGCCACGGAGGGACCCGCAAGAGACCCAGTACTTC. Translation gives CASGLPRRDPQETQYF.

The chain employs TRBV29-1 and TRBJ2-7; D might be TRBD1 (7 bases). V lost 4 bases to trimming and J lost 3 bases, with 13 bases between them. CDR1 is SQVTM, CDR2 ANQGSEA, per germline. This CDR3 comprises 13 residues. The CDR3: CSVVGRGDYEQYF. As DNA, the CDR3 is TGCAGCGTTGTAGGCAGGGGGGACTACGAGCAGTACTTC.

The chain employs TRBV6-6 and TRBJ2-1; D remains unclear. The CDR3 extends over 16 amino acids. V was cut by 4 bases and J by 0 bases, with 13 bases left in between. Germline CDR1 MNHNY, CDR2 SVGAGI (reference sequence). DNA for the CDR3: TGTGCCAGCAGTTCTCCTCGATCGAGCTCCTACAATGAGCAGTTCTTC. It encodes CASSSPRSSSYNEQFF.

The chain combines TRBV27 with TRBJ1-1; 7 positions agree with TRBD1. With V trimmed by 4 bases and J by 2 bases, 7 bases remained unmatched. In germline, CDR1 is MNHEY, CDR2 SMNVEV (reference sequence). This CDR3 has 15 amino acids. The CDR3: CASSSSTGLNTEAFF. The CDR3 DNA reads TGTGCCAGCAGTTCCTCGACAGGGCTCAACACTGAAGCTTTCTTT.

The chain couples TRBV4-3 to TRBJ2-3, with no clear D. CDR1 is LGHNA, CDR2 YSLEER, per germline. This CDR3 comprises 16 residues. Between the trimmed V and J ends, which lost 0 bases and 3 bases, there was a span of 13 bases. In nucleotides, the CDR3 is TGCGCCAGCAGCCAAGAGGGCAGGTTAAGGACAGATACGCAGTATTTT. Protein sequence: CASSQEGRLRTDTQYF.

This clone has only a few counts. J is TRBJ2-7 and V is TRBV2, with 10 positions matching TRBD1. This CDR3 region has 16 residues. V was clipped by 4 bases and J by 2 bases; unmatched bases: 8. Germline CDR1 reads SNHLY; CDR2 reads FYNNEI. CDR3 sequence (DNA): TGTGCCAGCAGTGGGGGTTTAGGACAGGGGGCCTACGAGCAGTACTTC. This encodes CASSGGLGQGAYEQYF.

This rearrangement joins TRBV7-6 to TRBJ2-3, with 7 bases fitting TRBD1. V trimming: 5 bases; J trimming: 2 bases; junction bases outside the gene matches: 10. Per germline, CDR1 SGHVS and CDR2 FNYEAQ. The CDR3 has 16 amino acids. CDR3 sequence (DNA): TGTGCCAGCAGCCCCCGACAGGGAGCAAACACAGATACGCAGTATTTT. This gives the protein CASSPRQGANTDTQYF.

The chain employs TRBV18 and TRBJ1-2; D possibly corresponds to TRBD1 (5 bases). This CDR3 comprises 19 residues. V shed 2 bases and J shed 4 bases, with 26 bases lying between them. CDR1 is KGHSH, CDR2 LQKENI, per germline. CDR3 in amino acids: CASSPGPHGRMLQGYGYTF. The CDR3 nucleotides are TGTGCCAGCTCACCAGGGCCTCACGGCAGGATGCTGCAGGGCTATGGCTACACCTTC.

The chain carries TRBV11-2 and TRBJ2-3; the D gene is possibly TRBD2 (6 bases). The V end was cut by 1 base, the J end by 0 bases, with 14 bases between. Germline V gene sequence: CDR1 SGHAT, CDR2 FQNNGV. This CDR3 region has 17 residues. In DNA form, the CDR3 reads TGTGCCAGCAGCTTAGGGGAGGCGGGACTGAGCACAGATACGCAGTATTTT. Translation: CASSLGEAGLSTDTQYF.

This clone has only a few counts. Written as DNA, the CDR3 is TGTGCCTGGAGGACTTGGGACAGAGCTTACCTCAATAACTATGGCTACACCTTC. This sequence encodes CAWRTWDRAYLNNYGYTF. The chain couples TRBV30 to TRBJ1-2; 7 bases line up with TRBD1. The CDR3 spans 18 residues. V trimming: 3 bases; J trimming: 1 base; junction bases outside the gene matches: 17. Germline loops: CDR1 GTSNPN, CDR2 SVGIG (reference sequence). Combining the CDR3 with reference TRBV30 and TRBJ1-2 gives the whole variable domain SQTIHQWPATLVQPVGSPLSLECTVEGTSNPNLYWYRQAAGRGLQLLFYSVGIGQISSEVPQNLSASRPQDRQFILSSKKLLLSDSGFYLCAWRTWDRAYLNNYGYTFGSGTRLTVV.

This sequence joins TRBV30 and TRBJ2-7, with TRBD2 as a possible D gene (5 bases). Germline V gene lookup returns CDR1 GTSNPN and CDR2 SVGIG (reference sequence). Trimming cost V 0 bases and J 3 bases, with 15 bases left between them. The CDR3 has 15 amino acids. The CDR3 bases are TGTGCCTGGAGTGTAGAAGCGGCCTGGGGCTACGAGCAGTACTTC. This translates into CAWSVEAAWGYEQYF.

The rearrangement links TRBV15 to TRBJ2-2; D not resolved. Germline-derived CDR1 and CDR2 are LNHNV and YYDKDF (reference sequence). With 5 bases removed from V and 0 bases from J, the gap between germline ends came to 4 bases. This CDR3 has 13 amino acids. For the CDR3, the DNA is TGTGCCACCAGCGTCTCGAACACCGGGGAGCTGTTTTTT. This codes for CATSVSNTGELFF.

This clone has just a few counts. The chain has TRBV2 and TRBJ2-1; 12 bases are shared with TRBD2. This CDR3 is built from 14 residues. V lost 6 bases, J lost 8 bases, and 5 bases stayed unmatched. Germline lookup yields CDR1 SNHLY and CDR2 FYNNEI. CDR3 residues: CASRLAGGPHEQFF. The CDR3 coding sequence is TGTGCCAGCAGGCTAGCGGGAGGGCCCCATGAGCAGTTCTTC. Filled out from reference TRBV2 and TRBJ2-1, the complete variable domain reads EPEVTQTPSHQVTQMGQEVILRCVPISNHLYFYWYRQILGQKVEFLVSFYNNEISEKSEIFDDQFSVERPDGSNFTLKIRSTKLEDSAMYFCASRLAGGPHEQFFGPGTRLTVL.

V usage is TRBV4-3 and J usage is TRBJ2-1; TRBD2 agrees at 8 bases. The CDR3 is made up of 16 amino acids. From germline, CDR1 is LGHNA and CDR2 YSLEER. The V segment lost 4 bases and the J segment 0 bases; nucleotides outside the gene matches: 5. This chain's CDR3 is CASSRISGSSYNEQFF. CDR3 bases: TGCGCCAGCAGCCGGATCAGCGGGAGCTCCTACAATGAGCAGTTCTTC.

The chain has TRBV7-6 and TRBJ2-5; 10 bases fit TRBD2. Germline V gene lookup returns CDR1 SGHVS and CDR2 FNYEAQ. The CDR3 runs to 16 residues. V lost 0 bases to trimming and J lost 6 bases; unmatched junction nucleotides: 7. In DNA form, the CDR3 reads TGTGCCAGCAGCTTAGCGGCTAGCGGGAGTAGAAAGACCCAGTACTTC. Translated: CASSLAASGSRKTQYF. The full variable domain, rest sourced from reference TRBV7-6 and TRBJ2-5, is GAGVSQSPRYKVTKRGQDVALRCDPISGHVSLYWYRQALGQGPEFLTYFNYEAQQDKSGLPNDRFSAERPEGSISTLTIQRTEQRDSAMYRCASSLAASGSRKTQYFGPGTRLLVL.

The chain links TRBV25-1 to TRBJ2-1; 7 positions agree with TRBD1. Germline-derived CDR1 and CDR2 are MGHDK and SYGVNS. V lost 3 bases to trimming and J lost 0 bases; unmatched junction nucleotides: 5. There are 16 residues in the CDR3. The CDR3 DNA reads TGTGCCAGCAGTGACAATAGGGACAGCTCCTACAATGAGCAGTTCTTC. It encodes CASSDNRDSSYNEQFF. The variable domain in full, completed from reference TRBV25-1 and TRBJ2-1, reads EADIYQTPRYLVIGTGKKITLECSQTMGHDKMYWYQQDPGMELHLIHYSYGVNSTEKGDLSSESTVSRIRTEHFPLTLESARPSHTSQYLCASSDNRDSSYNEQFFGPGTRLTVL.